This record covers a single TCR beta chain. Its antigen is unknown. Sequencing used immunoSEQ v3.0 at survey level. Per sample, sequencing targeted 40,000-50,000 T-cell genomes. Measured with immunoSEQ multiplex PCR; TCRdb has only the in-frame clones, and not every one. The data contain around 19,000 clones, 79% of them seen just once; the ten biggest clones take up 6.5% to 10%. The entry originates in a study of long-term antiretroviral therapy in people with HIV. Overall study: In the earliest collections, sampling predates the 2015 immediate-ART recommendation by about a decade.

Findings of the study overall: Subsequent to ART, diversity was augmented yet persisted below that of transplant donor controls.

Treated in the United States were all of the participants with HIV. With 2 bases removed from V and 0 bases from J, the gap between germline ends came to 11 bases. Looked up from germline, CDR1 is MDHEN and CDR2 is SYDVKM. The CDR3 loop spans 16 amino acids. The sequence was collected from a man aged 25 to 45 with HIV. The gene calls are TRBV28 and TRBJ2-4, with D tentatively TRBD2 (6 bases). Sequences were derived from unsorted PBMCs, sampled at the start of antiretroviral therapy. The CDR3 nucleotides read TGTGCCAGCAGTTTACCTAGCGCCCTAGCCAAAAACATTCAGTACTTC. Encoded protein: CASSLPSALAKNIQYF.